The clone carrying this T cell receptor (beta chain) has at least ten counts. CDR3 length: 13 residues. J was trimmed by 4 bases and V by 7 bases; bases with no gene match: 7. Germline CDR1 reads SGHRS; CDR2 reads YFSETQ. These data are taken from a study of blood T cells in healthy people across ages. A second PCR, run for roughly 6 to 11 cycles, used a sample-barcoded 5' primer plus a J-beta primer mix. A template-switch adaptor that had 12 random nucleotides put a tag on each cDNA molecule. TCRdb re-analysed the 5' RACE reads in MiXCR, keeping a single row per CDR3 protein. The top ten hold approximately 14% of the sample, which has 590,000 or so distinct CDR3 sequences, approximately 30% seen once.

The V gene is TRBV5-1, the J gene TRBJ1-2, with TRBD1 matching 7 bases. The specimen was blood. This receptor was obtained from a woman aged 80 or older in good health. The CDR3 spells CASGLQGFYGYTF. The CDR3 DNA sequence: TGCGCCAGCGGATTACAGGGGTTCTATGGCTACACCTTC.